Following are 3 T cell receptor beta chains from one sample sequenced in a study of T cells after yellow fever vaccination. TCRdb reanalysed the 5' RACE reads using MiXCR and keeps one entry per CDR3 protein. This sample has around 310,000 distinct CDR3 sequences, with about 4% found just once. This material consisted of PBMCs, taken 5 days after the yellow fever booster vaccination. The receptors stem from a man aged 18 to 30 who received the YFV17D yellow fever vaccine.

This clonotype was counted at least ten times. The J gene is TRBJ2-3, the V gene TRBV5-1; the match to TRBD2 covers 9 bases. The germline V gene has CDR1 SGHRS and CDR2 YFSETQ. The CDR3 totals 14 residues. Losses at the gene ends were 7 bases for V and 3 bases for J; bases not matched to a gene: 6. The CDR3 sequence: CASCAAGGTDTQYF. The CDR3 DNA sequence: TGCGCCAGCTGCGCCGCGGGGGGGACAGATACGCAGTATTTT. Combining the CDR3 with reference TRBV5-1 and TRBJ2-3 gives the whole variable domain KAGVTQTPRYLIKTRGQQVTLSCSPISGHRSVSWYQQTPGQGLQFLFEYFSETQRNKGNFPGRFSGRQFSNSRSEMNVSTLELGDSALYLCASCAAGGTDTQYFGPGTRLTVL.

This clonotype was recorded many times. The V call is TRBV5-1, the J call TRBJ2-1; TRBD2 matches at 7 bases. Germline V gene lookup returns CDR1 SGHRS and CDR2 YFSETQ. V was clipped by 3 bases and J by 5 bases; unmatched bases: 11. CDR3 length equals 16 residues. The CDR3, as DNA: TGCGCCAGCAGCTCTCTATCTCTAGCGGAGCACAATGAGCAGTTCTTC. Translated, it gives CASSSLSLAEHNEQFF.

The V and J genes are TRBV5-1 and TRBJ2-2; possible D gene TRBD1, 6 bases. Trimming removed 2 bases at V and 2 bases at J, with 13 bases between. The CDR3 runs to 16 residues. Germline V gives CDR1 SGHRS, CDR2 YFSETQ. This CDR3 reads CASSFHRVENTGELFF. The CDR3 nucleotides read TGCGCCAGCAGCTTTCACAGGGTCGAAAACACCGGGGAGCTGTTTTTT.